This T cell receptor beta chain was identified during a study of OX40 agonist ivuxolimab in advanced cancers. Study information: Each dose-escalation patient presented with hepatocellular carcinoma, melanoma, renal cell or head and neck cancer.

Per germline, CDR1 LNHDA and CDR2 SQIVND (reference sequence). The V gene lost 3 bases and the J gene lost 5 bases, with 12 bases spanning the gap. The CDR3 sequence is 14 residues long. Measured with immunoSEQ multiplex PCR; TCRdb has only the in-frame clones, and not every one. The sample consists of nearly 65,000 clones, roughly nine tenths of them appearing once. Material: CD4+ or CD8+ T cells sorted from blood, obtained in a trial of the OX40 agonist ivuxolimab. This receptor was taken from an adult with an advanced solid tumor such as melanoma, head and neck, liver or kidney cancer. The chain has TRBV19 and TRBJ2-3; tentative D call: TRBD1 (7 bases). The CDR3: CASSIGQGGDTQYF. CDR3 DNA sequence: TGTGCCAGTAGTATCGGGCAGGGGGGAGATACGCAGTATTTT.